This TCR beta chain was found in a study of monozygotic twins with inflammatory bowel disease. Per-sample cDNA came from eight separate reactions. TCRdb re-called the 5' RACE reads and gives one entry per CDR3 protein, without DNA. The table gives some 400,000 distinct CDR3 sequences; the top ten clones make up 2.4% of it. With respect to this clonotype: The antigen remains unidentified.

The study's findings and limits: The co-twins with IBD showed lower TCRbeta diversity (inverse Simpson) than their healthy siblings. Distinct T cell subtypes could not be told apart.

The V gene's germline CDR1 is MNHEY and CDR2 SMNVEV (reference sequence). This CDR3 is built from 14 residues. What was sequenced was blood. The clonotype comes from a human donor with ulcerative colitis or Crohn's disease, or a healthy co-twin of an affected twin (not recorded which). The chain employs TRBV27 and TRBJ2-3. The CDR3 reads CASSLSRGQYTQYF.